A single sample is the source of the 10 T cell receptor beta chains below, sequenced in a study of blood T cell repertoires in COVID-19. The repertoire was sequenced with immunoSEQ multiplex PCR; TCRdb's copy has only in-frame clones and lacks some. The table has more than 250,000 clones, roughly 90% seen once. Sequences were obtained from peripheral blood. All receptors derive from a man between 18 and 29 years old who had recovered from COVID-19.

The chain joins TRBV6-1 to TRBJ1-2, with TRBD1 as a possible D gene (6 bases). The CDR3 spans 14 residues. Trimming stripped 0 bases from V and 6 bases from J, with 11 bases between. Germline V lookup: CDR1 MNHNS, CDR2 SASEGT. In DNA form, the CDR3 reads TGTGCCAGCAGTGAAGCACAGGGCTTGGATGGCTACACCTTC. Amino acid sequence: CASSEAQGLDGYTF.

This clone appeared once. V and J are TRBV21-1 and TRBJ2-7; the table gives TRBD1 as D, unverified against the DNA. TRBV21-1 is annotated as a pseudogene. CDR3 length: 17 residues. The CDR3 region is CASSKRRHRGEPYEQYF. CDR3 DNA sequence: TGTGCCAGCAGCAAAAGAAGGCACAGGGGTGAGCCCTACGAGCAGTACTTC.

V and J are TRBV6-2 or TRBV6-3 and TRBJ1-1; D might be TRBD1 (6 bases). The CDR3 loop spans 13 amino acids. Germline CDR1 is MNHEY and CDR2 is SVGEGT. The V end lost 6 bases, the J end lost 5 bases, and 13 bases lay between the germline ends. Here the CDR3 reads CASSPQGWTEAFF. As DNA, the CDR3 is TGTGCCAGCAGCCCACAGGGTTGGACTGAAGCTTTCTTT.

This rearrangement joins TRBV2 to TRBJ1-1; D possibly corresponds to TRBD1 (5 bases). This CDR3 has 16 amino acids. From germline, CDR1 is SNHLY and CDR2 FYNNEI. Trimming cost V 0 bases and J 4 bases, with 15 bases left between them. This CDR3 is CASSEALPGLGTEAFF. CDR3 nucleotides: TGTGCCAGCAGTGAAGCGCTTCCAGGGTTGGGCACTGAAGCTTTCTTT.

Notes on this clone: This CDR3 is also generated by other DNA sequences in the sample. The rearrangement joins TRBV19 to TRBJ1-1; 8 bases map to TRBD1. The CDR3 has 13 residues. The V segment lost 5 bases and the J segment 5 bases; nucleotides outside the gene matches: 4. CDR1 and CDR2 (germline): LNHDA, SQIVND (reference sequence). Here the CDR3 DNA reads TGTGCCAGTAGTTTGGGACAGGCTACTGAAGCTTTCTTT. This codes for CASSLGQATEAFF.

This sequence joins TRBV5-6 and TRBJ2-1, with 11 bases matching TRBD2. The CDR3 is 15 residues long. V trimming: 5 bases; J trimming: 2 bases; junction bases outside the gene matches: 3. In germline, CDR1 is SGHDT, CDR2 YYEEEE. DNA for the CDR3: TGTGCCAGCAGTCCGGGACTAGCGGCCTACAATGAGCAGTTCTTC. This encodes CASSPGLAAYNEQFF.

This chain uses TRBV9 with TRBJ2-1, with TRBD2 matching 7 bases. The germline V gene has CDR1 SGDLS and CDR2 YYNGEE. CDR3 length: 16 amino acids. V was clipped by 0 bases and J by 1 base; unmatched bases: 4. CDR3 residues: CASSVERGGSYNEQFF. CDR3 sequence (DNA): TGTGCCAGCAGCGTAGAGCGGGGAGGGTCCTACAATGAGCAGTTCTTC.

This rearrangement joins TRBV24-1 to TRBJ1-2, with D unresolved. The CDR3 loop spans 16 amino acids. CDR1 and CDR2 (germline): KGHDR, SFDVKD. Trimming left V 2 bases short and J 3 bases short, with 15 bases between. The CDR3 here is CATSDWRAGLDYGYTF. DNA of the CDR3: TGTGCCACCAGTGATTGGAGGGCGGGTTTAGACTATGGCTACACCTTC.

This chain connects TRBV27 to TRBJ1-1; D is perhaps TRBD1 (6 bases). The CDR3 length is 17 residues. The V gene's germline CDR1 is MNHEY and CDR2 SMNVEV (reference sequence). The V end was cut by 2 bases, the J end by 0 bases, with 16 bases between. CDR3 nucleotides: TGTGCCAGCAGTTTAGAACCAGGGGATCCGATGAACACTGAAGCTTTCTTT. This codes for CASSLEPGDPMNTEAFF.

V and J are TRBV7-9 and TRBJ2-3, with D maybe TRBD1 (6 bases). The CDR3 sequence is 14 residues long. Trimming cost V 3 bases and J 2 bases, with 9 bases left between them. Germline values: CDR1 SEHNR, CDR2 FQNEAQ (reference sequence). The CDR3 sequence: CASSFRGSTDTQYF. The CDR3 bases are TGTGCCAGCAGCTTCAGGGGTTCCACAGATACGCAGTATTTT. Full variable domain (remainder filled in from reference TRBV7-9 and TRBJ2-3): DTGVSQNPRHKITKRGQNVTFRCDPISEHNRLYWYRQTLGQGPEFLTYFQNEAQLEKSRLLSDRFSAERPKGSFSTLEIQRTEQGDSAMYLCASSFRGSTDTQYFGPGTRLTVL.